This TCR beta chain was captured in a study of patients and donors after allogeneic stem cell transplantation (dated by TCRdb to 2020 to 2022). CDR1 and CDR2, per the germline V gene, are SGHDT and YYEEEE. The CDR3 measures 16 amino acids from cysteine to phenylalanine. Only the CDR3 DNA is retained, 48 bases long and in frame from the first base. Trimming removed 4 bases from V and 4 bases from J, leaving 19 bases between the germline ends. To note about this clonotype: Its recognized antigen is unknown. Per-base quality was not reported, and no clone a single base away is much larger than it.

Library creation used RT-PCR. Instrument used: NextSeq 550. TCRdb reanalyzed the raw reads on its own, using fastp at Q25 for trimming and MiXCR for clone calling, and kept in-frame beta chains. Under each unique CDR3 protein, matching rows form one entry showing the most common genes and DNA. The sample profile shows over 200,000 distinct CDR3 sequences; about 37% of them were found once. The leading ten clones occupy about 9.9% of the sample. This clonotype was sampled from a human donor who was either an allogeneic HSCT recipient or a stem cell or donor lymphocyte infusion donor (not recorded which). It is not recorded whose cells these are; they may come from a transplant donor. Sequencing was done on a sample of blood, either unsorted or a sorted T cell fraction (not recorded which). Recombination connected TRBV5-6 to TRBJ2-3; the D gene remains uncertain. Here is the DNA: TGTGCCAGCAGCCCCCCAGAGCGTCGGGCGTCAGATACGCAGTATTTT. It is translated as CASSPPERRASDTQYF.